A single sample gave rise to the 8 T cell receptor beta chains below, sequenced in a study of CD8 T cells in ankylosing spondylitis. For these TCRs, the target antigens are not known. Whole-study results and caveats: What seemed typical of ankylosing spondylitis blood was a TCR beta motif built from under 10 highly homologous variants.

A single record per CDR3 protein comes from TCRdb applying MiXCR to the 5' RACE reads. The sample holds hundreds of thousands of distinct CDR3 sequences, roughly 10% seen once. Material for sequencing was blood, either unsorted or a sorted T cell fraction (not recorded which). These receptors all stem from a male donor with ankylosing spondylitis.

This chain joins TRBV29-1 and TRBJ2-3; 10 positions agree with TRBD2. The CDR3 runs 13 residues. J gave up 6 bases and V 1 base, and 1 base lay outside the gene matches. Per germline, CDR1 SQVTM and CDR2 ANQGSEA. The CDR3 protein is CSVEGSGRDTQYF. In DNA form, the CDR3 reads TGCAGCGTTGAAGGTAGCGGGAGGGATACGCAGTATTTT.

The chain carries TRBV11-2 and TRBJ2-7, with no clear D. CDR3 length equals 15 residues. Germline CDR1 reads SGHAT; CDR2 reads FQNNGV. Trimming pared 1 base from V and 3 bases from J, leaving 13 bases between. CDR3 loop: CASSLGRLSNYEQYF. CDR3 coding DNA: TGTGCCAGCAGCTTAGGGCGGCTCTCCAACTACGAGCAGTACTTC. Using reference TRBV11-2 and TRBJ2-7 for the parts outside the CDR3, the full variable domain is EAGVAQSPRYKIIEKRQSVAFWCNPISGHATLYWYQQILGQGPKLLIQFQNNGVVDDSQLPKDRFSAERLKGVDSTLKIQPAKLEDSAVYLCASSLGRLSNYEQYFGPGTRLTVT.

The J gene is TRBJ2-1, the V gene TRBV6-1, with 12 bases fitting TRBD2. The CDR3 extends over 15 amino acids. Germline values: CDR1 MNHNS, CDR2 SASEGT. Unmatched junction bases numbered 5, after V lost 7 bases and J lost 4 bases. CDR3 sequence: CASTRTSGTYNEQFF. DNA of the CDR3: TGTGCCAGCACCAGGACTAGCGGGACGTACAATGAGCAGTTCTTC.

This clonotype was seen only a few times. The rearrangement links TRBV5-1 to TRBJ2-3; weak D call: TRBD1 (6 bases). Germline V gene sequence: CDR1 SGHRS, CDR2 YFSETQ. V was cut by 10 bases and J by 3 bases, with 15 bases left in between. This CDR3 region has 13 residues. The CDR3, as DNA: TGCGCCTCTTCTGGACAGCGTACAGATACGCAGTATTTT. Amino acids: CASSGQRTDTQYF.

J is TRBJ2-1 and V is TRBV11-1; TRBD1 is a possible D gene (5 bases). The CDR3 has 14 residues. Trimming removed 5 bases at V and 5 bases at J, with 13 bases between. Per the germline V gene, CDR1 is SGHAT and CDR2 is FQDESV (reference sequence). The CDR3 region is CASSAGNYDNEQFF. Written as DNA, the CDR3 is TGTGCCAGCAGCGCAGGGAATTACGACAATGAGCAGTTCTTC.

The genes are TRBV9 and TRBJ2-6, with D hard to call. CDR3 length: 15 amino acids. Germline loops: CDR1 SGDLS, CDR2 YYNGEE. The V gene lost 3 bases and the J gene lost 1 base, with 8 bases spanning the gap. CDR3 region: CASSGAVSGANVLTF. The CDR3 DNA is TGTGCCAGCAGCGGGGCGGTTTCTGGGGCCAACGTCCTGACTTTC.

The table lists this clonotype with a few counts. V usage is TRBV24-1 and J usage is TRBJ2-1; D may correspond to TRBD1 or TRBD2 (5 bases each). Trimming cost V 4 bases and J 3 bases, with 12 bases left between them. The CDR3 spans 15 residues. Germline-derived CDR1 and CDR2 are KGHDR and SFDVKD. CDR3 loop: CATSERGRDYNEQFF. DNA for the CDR3: TGTGCCACCAGTGAGAGGGGACGGGACTACAATGAGCAGTTCTTC.

As to this clonotype: The junction departs from the called germline gene at one end, perhaps through a read error. This sequence joins TRBV12-3 or TRBV12-4 and TRBJ2-3, with no clear D. This CDR3 spans 16 amino acids. The CDR3 DNA reads TGTGCCAGCAGATTAGGCCCCCCCCTAGGCACAGATACGCAGTATTTT. It is translated as CASRLGPPLGTDTQYF.